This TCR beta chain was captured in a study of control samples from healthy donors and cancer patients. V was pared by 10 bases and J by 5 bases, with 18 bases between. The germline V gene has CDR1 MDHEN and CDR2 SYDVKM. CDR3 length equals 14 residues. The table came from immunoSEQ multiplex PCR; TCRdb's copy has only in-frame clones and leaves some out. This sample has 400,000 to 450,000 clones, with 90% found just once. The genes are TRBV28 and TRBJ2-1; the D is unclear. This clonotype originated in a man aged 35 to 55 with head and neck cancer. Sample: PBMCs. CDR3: CATTYQDRDNEQFF. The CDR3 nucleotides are TGTGCCACAACCTACCAGGACCGTGACAATGAGCAGTTCTTC. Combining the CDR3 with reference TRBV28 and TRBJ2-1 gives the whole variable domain DVKVTQSSRYLVKRTGEKVFLECVQDMDHENMFWYRQDPGLGLRLIYFSYDVKMKEKGDIPEGYSVSREKKERFSLILESASTNQTSMYLCATTYQDRDNEQFFGPGTRLTVL.